This T cell receptor (beta chain) was documented in a study of PD-1 blockade in mismatch repair-deficient tumors. With respect to this clone: Its matching antigen is unknown.

General observations from the study: Tumor-resident clones, often absent from pretreatment blood, expanded after pembrolizumab and then contracted.

Only in-frame clones appear in the TCRdb table, and some are missing; sequencing was by immunoSEQ multiplex PCR. Of around 100,000 clones listed, under 90% are singletons. V was shortened by 3 bases and J by 3 bases, with 8 bases between the two germline ends. This CDR3 contains 14 residues. Germline CDR1 is MGHRA and CDR2 is YSYEKL. This chain joins TRBV4-1 and TRBJ2-2; D perhaps matches TRBD2 (5 bases). The source material was peripheral blood, sampled roughly 36 weeks after starting pembrolizumab. The TCR was taken from an adult with mismatch repair-deficient cancer. CDR3 sequence (DNA): TGCGCCAGCAGCCACGGGATTTACACCGGGGAGCTGTTTTTT. This sequence encodes CASSHGIYTGELFF.